These 26 T cell receptor beta chains were all obtained from the same sample, sequenced in a study of T cells in Graves' hyperthyroidism and ophthalmopathy. The CDR3 regions of TCR beta were amplified from RNA transcripts. During a first-round RT-PCR of the TCR CDR3, the HTBI primer set was used. TCRdb fed the multiplex PCR reads into MiXCR, producing one record per CDR3 protein. The sample lists about 840,000 distinct CDR3 sequences; about 38% were seen once. Sequencing was performed on blood. Every receptor here comes from a man aged 18 to 30 with Graves' hyperthyroidism.

The CDR3 is CSLKGTSGELFF. Here the CDR3 DNA reads TGCAGCTTGAAGGGGACATCCGGGGAGCTGTTTTTT. The chain links TRBV29-1 to TRBJ2-2; D possibly corresponds to TRBD1 (6 bases). This CDR3 comprises 12 residues. Trimming took off 8 bases at V and 6 bases at J, with 13 bases between the two ends. Germline V gene sequence: CDR1 SQVTM, CDR2 ANQGSEA.

This chain connects TRBV3-1 to TRBJ2-7; 8 nucleotides align to TRBD1. Germline values: CDR1 LGHDT, CDR2 YNNKEL (reference sequence). This CDR3 is built from 16 residues. The V gene end was trimmed by 6 bases and the J gene end by 1 base; junction bases not matched to a gene: 11. CDR3 DNA sequence: TGTGCCAGCAGTCTACGACCAGGGACAGGATCCTACGAGCAGTACTTC. Its protein product is CASSLRPGTGSYEQYF.

Points on this clonotype: At one end the junction does not follow the germline gene, possibly because of a read error. This sequence joins TRBV4-1 and TRBJ1-1; D is undetermined. Germline V gene lookup returns CDR1 MGHRA and CDR2 YSYEKL. The CDR3 runs to 15 residues. The CDR3 DNA reads as TGTGCCAGCAGCCAAGTCCTGGAAATGAACACTGAAGCTTTCTTT. It yields the protein CASSQVLEMNTEAFF.

This clonotype came up many times. V gene TRBV7-8 combines with J gene TRBJ2-5; either TRBD1 or TRBD2 may supply D (5 bases each). The CDR3 extends over 16 amino acids. Trimming cost V 1 base and J 4 bases, with 16 bases left between them. The germline V gene has CDR1 SGHVS and CDR2 FQNEAQ. The CDR3 spells CASSLVRAGGGETQYF. The CDR3 nucleotides read TGTGCCAGCAGCTTAGTCAGGGCGGGCGGAGGAGAGACCCAGTACTTC.

This clonotype was observed at least ten times. The J gene is TRBJ2-7, the V gene TRBV5-1; D not resolved. Trimming removed 7 bases at V and 2 bases at J, with 16 bases between. CDR1 SGHRS and CDR2 YFSETQ come from the germline V gene. The CDR3 runs 14 residues. The CDR3 reads CASGRDPRTYEQYF. In DNA, the CDR3 is TGCGCCAGCGGTCGTGACCCGCGTACCTACGAGCAGTACTTC.

This clonotype occurred many times. The chain has TRBV2 and TRBJ2-2; D possibly corresponds to TRBD1 (5 bases). Deletions cut 6 bases from V and 4 bases from J, with 9 bases between. The CDR3 is 13 amino acids. Germline loops: CDR1 SNHLY, CDR2 FYNNEI. CDR3 region: CASSPTVTGELFF. DNA of the CDR3: TGTGCCAGCAGCCCGACAGTCACCGGGGAGCTGTTTTTT.

The CDR3 here is CASSLDGGALNQPQHF. DNA of the CDR3: TGTGCCAGCAGCTTAGATGGAGGGGCCCTCAATCAGCCCCAGCATTTT. The chain links TRBV7-8 to TRBJ1-5; TRBD1 is a possible D gene (5 bases). This CDR3 region has 16 residues. In germline, CDR1 is SGHVS, CDR2 FQNEAQ. Trimming stripped 1 base from V and 3 bases from J, with 13 bases between.

On this clonotype: Relative to the germline gene, one junction end is altered; a read error may explain this. This rearrangement joins TRBV29-1 to TRBJ1-1; TRBD1 aligns across 9 bases. This CDR3 region has 14 residues. Per the germline V gene, CDR1 is SQVTM and CDR2 is ANQGSEA. The CDR3 sequence is CSADIQGANTGAFF. The CDR3 coding sequence is TGCAGCGCCGACATACAGGGGGCGAACACTGGAGCTTTCTTT.

This clonotype showed up just once. V gene TRBV28 combines with J gene TRBJ2-7; 13 positions match TRBD2. CDR1 and CDR2 (germline): MDHEN, SYDVKM. This CDR3 is 16 amino acids long. V lost 0 bases to trimming and J lost 3 bases; unmatched junction nucleotides: 2. This chain's CDR3 is CASSLWTSGRIYEQYF. In nucleotides, the CDR3 is TGTGCCAGCAGTTTATGGACTAGCGGGAGGATCTACGAGCAGTACTTC. Together with reference TRBV28 and TRBJ2-7, the CDR3 gives the full variable domain: DVKVTQSSRYLVKRTGEKVFLECVQDMDHENMFWYRQDPGLGLRLIYFSYDVKMKEKGDIPEGYSVSREKKERFSLILESASTNQTSMYLCASSLWTSGRIYEQYFGPGTRLTVT.

Of note for this clonotype: With a much larger clone just one base away, this may be a read error. The chain has TRBV7-6 and TRBJ1-5, with TRBD1 matching over 9 bases. CDR1 is SGHVS and CDR2 is FNYEAQ in the germline V gene. The CDR3 runs 15 residues. V lost 5 bases, J lost 9 bases, and 11 bases stayed unmatched. CDR3 residues: CASSLGDRVDRPQHF. The CDR3 DNA is TGTGCCAGCAGCCTTGGGGACAGGGTAGATCGGCCCCAGCATTTT.

The rearrangement uses TRBV6-1 and TRBJ2-7, with D perhaps given as TRBD1 or TRBD2 (5 bases each). Trimming stripped 8 bases from V and 1 base from J, with 12 bases between. The germline V gene has CDR1 MNHNS and CDR2 SASEGT. CDR3 length: 13 amino acids. DNA of the CDR3: TGTGCCAGCTCGGGGCAAACTTCCTACGAGCAGTACTTC. Protein product: CASSGQTSYEQYF.

At least ten counts were recorded for this clonotype. The chain uses TRBV7-2 and TRBJ2-7; D gene ambiguous. There are 13 residues in the CDR3. V was cut by 3 bases and J by 6 bases, with 12 bases left in between. Germline lookup yields CDR1 SGHTA and CDR2 FQGNSA. Here the CDR3 DNA reads TGTGCCAGCAGCTTGGCCCCCCTAGTCGAGCAGTACTTC. This encodes CASSLAPLVEQYF.

This sequence joins TRBV7-2 and TRBJ1-5; no definite D call. CDR1 SGHTA and CDR2 FQGNSA come from the germline V gene. This CDR3 contains 14 residues. V lost 6 bases, J lost 1 base, and 10 bases lay in between. The CDR3 bases are TGTGCCAGCAGGGCTCCTGGAAGCAATCAGCCCCAGCATTTT. Its translation is CASRAPGSNQPQHF.

This sequence joins TRBV5-6 and TRBJ1-6; 9 bases are a match to TRBD1. The CDR3 runs 16 residues. The ends lost 4 bases at V and 7 bases at J; junction bases unmatched: 9. CDR1 is SGHDT and CDR2 is YYEEEE in the germline V gene. This chain's CDR3 is CASSPSDRGANSPLHF. The CDR3 DNA is TGTGCCAGCAGCCCCTCGGACAGGGGAGCCAATTCACCCCTCCACTTT.

This clonotype was recorded at least ten times. This chain links TRBV29-1 with TRBJ2-7; TRBD1 might be the D (6 bases). Germline loops: CDR1 SQVTM, CDR2 ANQGSEA. Trimming removed 1 base from V and 3 bases from J, with 10 bases in between. The CDR3 has 13 amino acids. The DNA of the CDR3 is TGCAGCGTTGAAGCCCAGGACAGCTACGAGCAGTACTTC. This encodes CSVEAQDSYEQYF.

This chain joins TRBV2 and TRBJ1-4; 7 nucleotides match TRBD1. The germline gives CDR1 SNHLY, CDR2 FYNNEI. The CDR3 is 15 residues long. V dropped 8 bases and J dropped 5; count of bases not matched to a gene: 11. DNA for the CDR3: TGTGCCAGCCGACCCTCGGGACAGCCGAATGAAAAACTGTTTTTT. This translates into CASRPSGQPNEKLFF.

This clonotype was picked up a small number of times. The V and J genes are TRBV5-1 and TRBJ1-1; D remains ambiguous. This CDR3 has 15 amino acids. Trimming removed 0 bases from V and 1 base from J, with 10 bases in between. In germline, CDR1 is SGHRS, CDR2 YFSETQ. The chain's CDR3 is CASSLEAGWNTEAFF. CDR3 bases: TGCGCCAGCAGCTTGGAGGCGGGGTGGAACACTGAAGCTTTCTTT.

This clonotype was observed a handful of times. This rearrangement joins TRBV19 to TRBJ1-1; D gene unclear. Germline CDR1 reads LNHDA; CDR2 reads SQIVND (reference sequence). This CDR3 has 15 residues. The ends were cut back, 1 base at V and 0 bases at J, with 9 bases in the middle. CDR3 sequence: CASSIAGTMNTEAFF. CDR3 nucleotides: TGTGCCAGTAGTATAGCCGGCACCATGAACACTGAAGCTTTCTTT. Based on the CDR3 plus reference TRBV19 and TRBJ1-1, the full variable domain is DGGITQSPKYLFRKEGQNVTLSCEQNLNHDAMYWYRQDPGQGLRLIYYSQIVNDFQKGDIAEGYSVSREKKESFPLTVTSAQKNPTAFYLCASSIAGTMNTEAFFGQGTRLTVV.

The chain carries TRBV15 and TRBJ2-7; no clear D. Germline V CDR1 and CDR2: LNHNV, YYDKDF (reference sequence). There are 12 residues in the CDR3. V dropped 3 bases and J dropped 4 bases, with 7 bases sitting between them. CDR3 bases: TGTGCCACCAGCAGGGAATCTTACGAGCAGTACTTC. Translated, it gives CATSRESYEQYF.

At least ten counts were recorded for this clonotype. The rearrangement uses TRBV7-2 and TRBJ1-4; 7 bases line up with TRBD1. After removal of 0 bases from V and 6 bases from J, the junction contained 4 bases not matched to a gene. The germline V gene has CDR1 SGHTA and CDR2 FQGNSA. The CDR3 has 15 residues. The CDR3 sequence is CASSLASGGYEKLFF. In DNA form, the CDR3 reads TGTGCCAGCAGCTTAGCTTCAGGGGGGTATGAAAAACTGTTTTTT.

For the CDR3, the DNA is TGTGCCAGCAGCACAACAGGGACAGGGGAGCTGTTTTTT. The encoded protein is CASSTTGTGELFF. V is TRBV7-9 and J is TRBJ2-2; TRBD1 is a possible D gene (6 bases). Trimming stripped 5 bases from V and 8 bases from J, with 12 bases between. This CDR3 has 13 amino acids. Germline V gene sequence: CDR1 SEHNR, CDR2 FQNEAQ (reference sequence). The entire variable domain, with the rest obtained from reference TRBV7-9 and TRBJ2-2, is as follows: DTGVSQNPRHKITKRGQNVTFRCDPISEHNRLYWYRQTLGQGPEFLTYFQNEAQLEKSRLLSDRFSAERPKGSFSTLEIQRTEQGDSAMYLCASSTTGTGELFFGEGSRLTVL.

The sample holds a few counts of this clonotype. The rearrangement joins TRBV20-1 to TRBJ1-1, with D uncertain. Per germline, CDR1 DFQATT and CDR2 SNEGSKA (reference sequence). V shed 6 bases and J shed 5 bases, with 10 bases lying between them. This CDR3 is built from 11 residues. The CDR3 sequence: CSARYGTEAFF. DNA for the CDR3: TGCAGTGCCAGGTACGGGACTGAAGCTTTCTTT.

Comment on this clonotype: A clone one base away is much larger, so this may be a read error. The chain joins TRBV19 to TRBJ1-1; TRBD1 is a possible D gene (5 bases). This CDR3 is 14 amino acids long. CDR1 LNHDA and CDR2 SQIVND come from the germline V gene (reference sequence). V was pared by 3 bases and J by 7 bases, with 15 bases between. The chain's CDR3 is CASSIGWGTGEAFF. CDR3 DNA: TGTGCCAGTAGTATTGGGTGGGGGACCGGTGAAGCTTTCTTT.

The V call is TRBV5-1, the J call TRBJ1-4, with a weak D call TRBD1 (5 bases). CDR3 length equals 15 residues. Trimming stripped 4 bases from V and 8 bases from J, with 18 bases between. Germline CDR1 and CDR2: SGHRS and YFSETQ. CDR3: CASSPGGGRTEKLFF. For the CDR3, the DNA is TGCGCCAGCAGCCCCGGGGGTGGCAGGACCGAAAAACTGTTTTTT.

The genes are TRBV15 and TRBJ1-1; no clear D. The CDR3 covers 14 residues. CDR1 and CDR2 (germline): LNHNV, YYDKDF (reference sequence). V was pared by 0 bases and J by 2 bases, with 7 bases between. The CDR3 is CATSRDQSNTEAFF. In DNA form, the CDR3 reads TGTGCCACCAGCAGAGATCAAAGCAACACTGAAGCTTTCTTT.

This clonotype showed up just a few times. The V gene is TRBV5-1, the J gene TRBJ1-3; no definite D call. Germline V gives CDR1 SGHRS, CDR2 YFSETQ. Trimming took off 3 bases at V and 4 bases at J, with 11 bases between the two ends. CDR3 length equals 14 residues. The CDR3 region is CASSSDGTGNTIYF. The CDR3 DNA reads as TGCGCCAGCAGCTCCGACGGAACAGGAAACACCATATATTTT.